This T cell receptor beta chain was sequenced during a study of neurological immune-mediated disorders. MiXCR, run by TCRdb on the 5' RACE reads, gives a single entry per CDR3 protein. This sample carries tens of thousands of distinct CDR3 sequences, under 4.5% of them seen once, and the ten largest clones take under 3.5%. This clonotype showed up many times. Its specificity is not known. Study-wide findings and caveats: CDR3 amino acid sequences found in expanded clones were never shared across subjects, suggesting private repertoires in all groups.

V shed 4 bases, J shed 1 base, and the junction held 7 bases outside the gene matches. Per the germline V gene, CDR1 is DFQATT and CDR2 is SNEGSKA (reference sequence). The CDR3 is made up of 14 amino acids. The sequenced material came from PBMCs. V gene TRBV20-1 combines with J gene TRBJ2-7, with TRBD1 identical over 7 bases. The clonotype comes from a woman younger than 45 with multiple sclerosis. The CDR3 region has the DNA TGCAGTGCTATCGAGGCAGGGGGTTCCTACGAGCAGTACTTC. Residues: CSAIEAGGSYEQYF.